Described below is a single T cell receptor (beta chain) sequence and its context. This entry is derived from a study of regulatory T cells in long-lasting Graves disease. Building the TCR beta libraries relied on iRepertoire HTBI primers, and CDR3 regions underwent Arm-PCR. TCRdb re-analysed the multiplex PCR reads in MiXCR, keeping a single row per CDR3 protein. Among about 530,000 distinct CDR3 sequences listed, 15% to 20% were seen once. Germline V gene data show CDR1 as SGHRS and CDR2 as YFSETQ. There are 17 residues in the CDR3. The ends were cut back, 3 bases at V and 0 bases at J, with 16 bases in the middle. As to time point: newly diagnosed GD, antithyroid drugs for less than 3 months. PBMCs were the source of the RNA used for TCR sequencing. EDTA tubes were used for drawing around 8.2 milliliters of peripheral blood. The same sample was also studied in work on T cells in Graves' hyperthyroidism and ophthalmopathy. Turning to that study: The HTBI primer set served for first-round RT-PCR of the TCR CDR3. Through a model of 13 V-J features, ophthalmopathy was separated from stable hyperthyroidism.

This clonotype was sampled from a woman aged 40-60 years with Graves disease. This chain links TRBV5-1 with TRBJ1-5; D gene ambiguous. The sequencing here drew on peripheral blood mononuclear cells (PBMCs), taken at new diagnosis, from a patient treated with antithyroid drugs. The CDR3 loop reads CASSSRASSYSNQPQHF. In nucleotides, the CDR3 is TGCGCCAGCAGCTCCCGGGCGTCGAGCTATAGCAATCAGCCCCAGCATTTT.